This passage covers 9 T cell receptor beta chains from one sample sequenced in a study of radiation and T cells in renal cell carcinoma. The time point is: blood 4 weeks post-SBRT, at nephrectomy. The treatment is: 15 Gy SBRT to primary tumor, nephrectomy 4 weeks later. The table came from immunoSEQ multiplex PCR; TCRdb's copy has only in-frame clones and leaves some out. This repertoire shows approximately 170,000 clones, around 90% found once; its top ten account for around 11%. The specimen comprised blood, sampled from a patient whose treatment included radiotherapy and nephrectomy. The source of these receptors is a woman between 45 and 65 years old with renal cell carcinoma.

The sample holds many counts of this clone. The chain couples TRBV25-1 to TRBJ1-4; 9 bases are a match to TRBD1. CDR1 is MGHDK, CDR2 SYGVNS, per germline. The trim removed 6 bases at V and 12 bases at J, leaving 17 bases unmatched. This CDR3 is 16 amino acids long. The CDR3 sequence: CASSVSKDRGRYELFF. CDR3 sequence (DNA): TGTGCCAGCAGCGTCTCCAAGGACAGGGGACGGTATGAACTGTTTTTT. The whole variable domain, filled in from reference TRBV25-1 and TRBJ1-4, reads EADIYQTPRYLVIGTGKKITLECSQTMGHDKMYWYQQDPGMELHLIHYSYGVNSTEKGDLSSESTVSRIRTEHFPLTLESARPSHTSQYLCASSVSKDRGRYELFFGSGTQLSVL.

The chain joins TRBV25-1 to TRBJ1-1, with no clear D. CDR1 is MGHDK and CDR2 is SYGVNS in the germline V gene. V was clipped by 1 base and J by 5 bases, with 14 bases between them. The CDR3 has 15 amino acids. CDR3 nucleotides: TGTGCCAGCAGTGAATCATTAGGGCAGAGGACTGAAGCTTTCTTT. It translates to CASSESLGQRTEAFF.

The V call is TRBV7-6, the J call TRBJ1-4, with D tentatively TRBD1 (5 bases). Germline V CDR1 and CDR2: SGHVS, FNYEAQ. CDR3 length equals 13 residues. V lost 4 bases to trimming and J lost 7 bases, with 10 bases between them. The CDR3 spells CASSSVRAEKLFF. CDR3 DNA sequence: TGTGCCAGCAGCTCCGTCAGGGCTGAAAAACTGTTTTTT. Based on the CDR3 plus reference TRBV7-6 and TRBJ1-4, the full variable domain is GAGVSQSPRYKVTKRGQDVALRCDPISGHVSLYWYRQALGQGPEFLTYFNYEAQQDKSGLPNDRFSAERPEGSISTLTIQRTEQRDSAMYRCASSSVRAEKLFFGSGTQLSVL.

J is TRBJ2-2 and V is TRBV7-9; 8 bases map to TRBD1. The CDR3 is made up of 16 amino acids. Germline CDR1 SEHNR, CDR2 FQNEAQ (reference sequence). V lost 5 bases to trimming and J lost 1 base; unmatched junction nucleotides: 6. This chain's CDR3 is CASSPDRGVNTGELFF. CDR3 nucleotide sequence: TGTGCCAGCAGCCCTGACAGGGGCGTGAACACCGGGGAGCTGTTTTTT.

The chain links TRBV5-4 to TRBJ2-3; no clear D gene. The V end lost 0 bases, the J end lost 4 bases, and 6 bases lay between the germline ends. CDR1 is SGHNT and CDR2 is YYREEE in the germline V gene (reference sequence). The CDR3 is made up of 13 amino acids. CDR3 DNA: TGTGCCAGCAGCTTGGGATTCTCAGATACGCAGTATTTT. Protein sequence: CASSLGFSDTQYF.

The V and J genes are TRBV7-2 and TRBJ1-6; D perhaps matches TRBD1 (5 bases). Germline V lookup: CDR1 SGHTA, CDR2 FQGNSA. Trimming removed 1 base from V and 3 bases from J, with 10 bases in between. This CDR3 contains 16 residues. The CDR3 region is CASSLGLGGYNSPLHF. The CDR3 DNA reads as TGTGCCAGCAGCTTAGGACTGGGGGGCTATAATTCACCCCTCCACTTT.

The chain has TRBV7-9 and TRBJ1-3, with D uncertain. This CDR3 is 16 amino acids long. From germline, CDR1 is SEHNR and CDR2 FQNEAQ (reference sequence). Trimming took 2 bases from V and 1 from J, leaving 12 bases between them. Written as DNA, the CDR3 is TGTGCCAGCAGCTTAAGTCTGGGCCCATCTGGAAACACCATATATTTT. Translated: CASSLSLGPSGNTIYF.

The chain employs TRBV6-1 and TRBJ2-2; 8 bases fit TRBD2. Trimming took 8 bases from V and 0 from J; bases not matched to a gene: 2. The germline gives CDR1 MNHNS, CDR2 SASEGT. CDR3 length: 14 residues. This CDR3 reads CASAGLANTGELFF. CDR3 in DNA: TGTGCCAGCGCGGGACTAGCGAACACCGGGGAGCTGTTTTTT.

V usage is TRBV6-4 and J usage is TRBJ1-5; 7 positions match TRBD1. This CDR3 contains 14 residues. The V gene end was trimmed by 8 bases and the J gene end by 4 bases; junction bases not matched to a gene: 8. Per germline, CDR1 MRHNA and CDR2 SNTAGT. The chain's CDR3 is CASAPAGGNQPQHF. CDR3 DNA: TGTGCCAGCGCCCCTGCAGGGGGGAATCAGCCCCAGCATTTT.